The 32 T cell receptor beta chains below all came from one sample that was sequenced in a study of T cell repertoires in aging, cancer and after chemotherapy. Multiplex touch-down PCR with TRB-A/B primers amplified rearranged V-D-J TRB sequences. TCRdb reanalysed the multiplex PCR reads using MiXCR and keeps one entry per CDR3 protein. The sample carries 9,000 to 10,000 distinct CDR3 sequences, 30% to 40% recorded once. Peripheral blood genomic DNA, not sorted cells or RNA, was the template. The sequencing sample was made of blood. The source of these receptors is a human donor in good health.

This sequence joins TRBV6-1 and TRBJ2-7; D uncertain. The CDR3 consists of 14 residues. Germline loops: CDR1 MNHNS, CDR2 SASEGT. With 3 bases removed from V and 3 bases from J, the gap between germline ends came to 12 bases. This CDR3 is CASSDFGSSYEQYF. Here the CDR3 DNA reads TGTGCCAGCAGTGATTTTGGCAGCAGCTACGAGCAGTACTTC.

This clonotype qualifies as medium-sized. CDR3 coding DNA: TGTGCCTGGAGCCGGGGCAGGGGGGACTATGGCTACACCTTC. Translated: CAWSRGRGDYGYTF. This chain links TRBV30 with TRBJ1-2; 7 bases agree with TRBD1. V lost 3 bases, J lost 3 bases, and 7 bases stayed unmatched. The CDR3 is 14 amino acids. Germline V lookup: CDR1 GTSNPN, CDR2 SVGIG (reference sequence). The full variable domain, with the rest looked up from reference TRBV30 and TRBJ1-2, is SQTIHQWPATLVQPVGSPLSLECTVEGTSNPNLYWYRQAAGRGLQLLFYSVGIGQISSEVPQNLSASRPQDRQFILSSKKLLLSDSGFYLCAWSRGRGDYGYTFGSGTRLTVV.

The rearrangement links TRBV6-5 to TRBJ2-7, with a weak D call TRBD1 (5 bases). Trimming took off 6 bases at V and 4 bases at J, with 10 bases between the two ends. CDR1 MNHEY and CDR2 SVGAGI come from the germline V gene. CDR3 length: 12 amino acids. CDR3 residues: CASSVTGYEQYF. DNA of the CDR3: TGTGCCAGCAGCGTTACAGGATACGAGCAGTACTTC.

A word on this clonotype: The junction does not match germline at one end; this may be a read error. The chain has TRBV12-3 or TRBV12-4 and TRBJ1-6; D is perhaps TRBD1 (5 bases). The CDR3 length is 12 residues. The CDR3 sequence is CASSYRSSPLRF. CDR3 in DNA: TGTGCCAGCAGTTACAGGTCCTCACCCCTCCGCTTT.

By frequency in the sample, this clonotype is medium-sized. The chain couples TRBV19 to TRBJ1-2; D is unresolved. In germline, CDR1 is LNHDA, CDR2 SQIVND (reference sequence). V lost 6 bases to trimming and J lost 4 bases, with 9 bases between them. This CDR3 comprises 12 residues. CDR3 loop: CASRKEIYGYTF. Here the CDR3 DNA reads TGTGCCAGTAGGAAGGAGATCTATGGCTACACCTTC.

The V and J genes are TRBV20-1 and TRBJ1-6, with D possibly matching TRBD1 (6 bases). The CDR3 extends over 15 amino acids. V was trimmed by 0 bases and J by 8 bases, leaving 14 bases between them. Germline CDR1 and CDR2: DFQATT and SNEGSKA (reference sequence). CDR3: CSARDPGTWDSPLHF. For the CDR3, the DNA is TGCAGTGCTAGAGATCCCGGGACATGGGATTCACCCCTCCACTTT.

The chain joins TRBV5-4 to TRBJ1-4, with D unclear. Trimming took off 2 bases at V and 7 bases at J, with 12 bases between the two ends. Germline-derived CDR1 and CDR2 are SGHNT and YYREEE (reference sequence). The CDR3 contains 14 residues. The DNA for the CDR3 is TGTGCCAGCAGCTTAAGTGAATCCTCTGAAAAACTGTTTTTT. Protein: CASSLSESSEKLFF.

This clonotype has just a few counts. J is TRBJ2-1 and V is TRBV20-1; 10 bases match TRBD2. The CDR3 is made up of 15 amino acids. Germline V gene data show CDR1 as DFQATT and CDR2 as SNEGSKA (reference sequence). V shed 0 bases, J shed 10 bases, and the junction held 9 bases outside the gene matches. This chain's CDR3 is CSARDRTSGVGEQFF. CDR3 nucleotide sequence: TGCAGTGCTAGAGATCGTACTAGCGGGGTGGGGGAGCAGTTCTTC.

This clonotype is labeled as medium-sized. CDR3 sequence: CASSLGDEQYF. The DNA of the CDR3 is TGTGCCAGCAGTCTAGGTGACGAGCAGTACTTC. This rearrangement joins TRBV6-5 to TRBJ2-7; D is unclear. CDR1 MNHEY and CDR2 SVGAGI come from the germline V gene. The ends were cut back, 5 bases at V and 5 bases at J, with 7 bases in the middle. This CDR3 spans 11 amino acids.

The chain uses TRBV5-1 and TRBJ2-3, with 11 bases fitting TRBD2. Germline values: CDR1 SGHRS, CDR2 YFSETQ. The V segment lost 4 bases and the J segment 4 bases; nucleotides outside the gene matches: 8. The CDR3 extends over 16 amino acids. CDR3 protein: CASSVGLAVLADTQYF. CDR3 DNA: TGCGCCAGCAGCGTGGGACTAGCGGTCCTTGCAGATACGCAGTATTTT.

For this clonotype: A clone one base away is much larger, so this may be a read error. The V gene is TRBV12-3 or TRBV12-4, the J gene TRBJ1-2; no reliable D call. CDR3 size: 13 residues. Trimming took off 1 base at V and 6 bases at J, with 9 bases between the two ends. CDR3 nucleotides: TGTGCCAGCAGTTTAGGGGCCCTGCATGGCTACACCTTC. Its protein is CASSLGALHGYTF.

CDR3 nucleotides: TGTGCCAGTAGTGATCGGACAGGGCCATACGAGCAGTACTTC. Encoded protein: CASSDRTGPYEQYF. The chain recombines TRBV19 with TRBJ2-7; TRBD1 agrees at 8 bases. V dropped 5 bases and J dropped 4; count of bases not matched to a gene: 7. The CDR3 is 14 residues long. The germline CDR1 and CDR2 sequences are LNHDA and SQIVND (reference sequence). Full variable domain (remainder filled in from reference TRBV19 and TRBJ2-7): DGGITQSPKYLFRKEGQNVTLSCEQNLNHDAMYWYRQDPGQGLRLIYYSQIVNDFQKGDIAEGYSVSREKKESFPLTVTSAQKNPTAFYLCASSDRTGPYEQYFGPGTRLTVT.

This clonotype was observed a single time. CDR3 coding DNA: TGCAGCGTTGTGGGACAGGGTAGCGGCACTGAAGCTTTCTTT. Its protein is CSVVGQGSGTEAFF. The chain links TRBV29-1 to TRBJ1-1; 9 bases line up with TRBD1. The trim removed 4 bases at V and 4 bases at J, leaving 7 bases unmatched. There are 14 residues in the CDR3. Germline values: CDR1 SQVTM, CDR2 ANQGSEA.

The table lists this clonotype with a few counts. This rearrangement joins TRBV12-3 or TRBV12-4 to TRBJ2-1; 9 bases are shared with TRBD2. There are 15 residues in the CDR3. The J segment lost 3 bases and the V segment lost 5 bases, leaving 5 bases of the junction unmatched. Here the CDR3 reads CASSRSGSDYNEQFF. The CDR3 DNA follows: TGTGCCAGCAGTCGTAGCGGGAGCGACTACAATGAGCAGTTCTTC.

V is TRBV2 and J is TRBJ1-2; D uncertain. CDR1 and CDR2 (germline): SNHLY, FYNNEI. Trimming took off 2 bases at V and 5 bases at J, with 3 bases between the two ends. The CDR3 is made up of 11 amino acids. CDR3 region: CASSERYGYTF. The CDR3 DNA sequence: TGTGCCAGCAGTGAAAGATATGGCTACACCTTC.

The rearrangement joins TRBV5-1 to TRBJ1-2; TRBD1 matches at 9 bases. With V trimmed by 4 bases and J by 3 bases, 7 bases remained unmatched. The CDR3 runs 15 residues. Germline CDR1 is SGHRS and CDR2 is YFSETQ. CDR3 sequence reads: CASSGSRDRDYGYTF. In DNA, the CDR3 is TGCGCCAGCAGCGGTTCCCGGGACAGGGACTATGGCTACACCTTC.

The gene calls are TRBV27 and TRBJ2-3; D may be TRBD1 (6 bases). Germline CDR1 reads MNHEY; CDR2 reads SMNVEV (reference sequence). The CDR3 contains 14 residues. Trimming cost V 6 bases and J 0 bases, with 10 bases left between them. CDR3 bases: TGTGCCAGCAGCTGGACAGCTAGCACAGATACGCAGTATTTT. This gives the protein CASSWTASTDTQYF.

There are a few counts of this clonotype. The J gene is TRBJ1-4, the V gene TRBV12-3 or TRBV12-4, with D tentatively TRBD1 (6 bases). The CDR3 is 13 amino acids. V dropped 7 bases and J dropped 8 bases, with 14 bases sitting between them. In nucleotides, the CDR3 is TGTGCCAGCACCTCTCTGGGGGCCGAAAAACTGTTTTTT. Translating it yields CASTSLGAEKLFF.

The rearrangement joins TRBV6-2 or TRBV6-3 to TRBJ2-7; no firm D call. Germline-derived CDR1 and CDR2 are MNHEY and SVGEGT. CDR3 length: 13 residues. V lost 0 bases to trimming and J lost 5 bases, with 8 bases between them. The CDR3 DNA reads TGTGCCAGCAGTTACTCGGCAGTCCACGAGCAGTACGTC. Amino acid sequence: CASSYSAVHEQYV.

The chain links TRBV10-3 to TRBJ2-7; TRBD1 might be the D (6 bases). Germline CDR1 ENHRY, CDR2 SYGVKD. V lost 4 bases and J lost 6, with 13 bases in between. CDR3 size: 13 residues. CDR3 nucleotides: TGTGCCATCAGTGGCGCAGGGGATATCGAGCAGTACTTC. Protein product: CAISGAGDIEQYF.

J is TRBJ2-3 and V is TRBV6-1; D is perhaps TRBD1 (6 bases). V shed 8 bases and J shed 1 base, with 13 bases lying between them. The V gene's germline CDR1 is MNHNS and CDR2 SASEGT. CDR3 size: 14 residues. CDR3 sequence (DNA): TGTGCCAGCTTGGAACAGGGTGGCACAGATACGCAGTATTTT. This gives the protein CASLEQGGTDTQYF.

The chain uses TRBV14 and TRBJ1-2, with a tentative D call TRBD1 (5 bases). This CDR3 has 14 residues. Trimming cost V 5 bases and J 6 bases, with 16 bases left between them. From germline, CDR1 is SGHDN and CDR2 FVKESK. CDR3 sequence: CASSARGGLDGYTF. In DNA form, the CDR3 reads TGTGCCAGCAGCGCGAGGGGAGGTCTAGATGGCTACACCTTC.

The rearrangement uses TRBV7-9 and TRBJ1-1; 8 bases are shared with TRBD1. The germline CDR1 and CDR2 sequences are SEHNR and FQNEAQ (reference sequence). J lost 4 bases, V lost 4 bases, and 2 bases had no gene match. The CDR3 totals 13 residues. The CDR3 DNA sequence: TGTGCCAGCAGCTGGACAGGGTGCACTGAAGCTTTCTTT. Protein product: CASSWTGCTEAFF.

This chain's CDR3 is CAISRTGLGQYV. As DNA, the CDR3 is TGTGCCATCAGTCGGACAGGGCTAGGGCAGTACGTC. The V call is TRBV10-3, the J call TRBJ2-7; 8 bases map to TRBD1. The CDR3 runs 12 residues. Germline assignment: CDR1 ENHRY and CDR2 SYGVKD. V dropped 5 bases and J dropped 9; count of bases not matched to a gene: 6.

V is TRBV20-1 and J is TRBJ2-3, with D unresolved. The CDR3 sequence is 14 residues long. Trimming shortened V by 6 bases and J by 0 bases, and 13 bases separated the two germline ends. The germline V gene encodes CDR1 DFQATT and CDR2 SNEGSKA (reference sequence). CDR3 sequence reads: CSAPTVSSTDTQYF. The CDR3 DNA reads TGCAGTGCCCCGACCGTTTCGAGCACAGATACGCAGTATTTT.

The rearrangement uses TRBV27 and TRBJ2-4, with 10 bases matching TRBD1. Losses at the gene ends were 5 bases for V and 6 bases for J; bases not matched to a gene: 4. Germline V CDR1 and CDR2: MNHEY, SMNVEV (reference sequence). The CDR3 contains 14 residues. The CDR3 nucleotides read TGTGCCAGCAGTCGGGACAGGGGAGGAAACATTCAGTACTTC. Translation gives CASSRDRGGNIQYF.

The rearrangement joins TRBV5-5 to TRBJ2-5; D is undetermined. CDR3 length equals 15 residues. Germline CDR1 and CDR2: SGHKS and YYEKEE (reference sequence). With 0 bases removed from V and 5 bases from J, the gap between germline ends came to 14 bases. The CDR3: CASSLAADPWETQYF. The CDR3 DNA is TGTGCCAGCAGCTTGGCGGCGGACCCCTGGGAGACCCAGTACTTC. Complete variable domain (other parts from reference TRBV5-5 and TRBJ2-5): DAGVTQSPTHLIKTRGQQVTLRCSPISGHKSVSWYQQVLGQGPQFIFQYYEKEERGRGNFPDRFSARQFPNYSSELNVNALLLGDSALYLCASSLAADPWETQYFGPGTRLLVL.

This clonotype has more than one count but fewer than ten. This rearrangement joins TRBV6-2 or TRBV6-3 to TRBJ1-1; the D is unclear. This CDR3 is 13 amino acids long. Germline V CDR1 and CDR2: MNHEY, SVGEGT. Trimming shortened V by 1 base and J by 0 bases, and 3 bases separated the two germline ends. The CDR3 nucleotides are TGTGCCAGCAGTTACTTGGTGAACACTGAAGCTTTCTTT. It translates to CASSYLVNTEAFF.

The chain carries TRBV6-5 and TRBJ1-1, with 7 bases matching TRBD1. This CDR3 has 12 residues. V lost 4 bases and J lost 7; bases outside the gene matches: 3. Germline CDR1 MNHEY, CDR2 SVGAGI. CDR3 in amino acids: CASSLRQGEAFF. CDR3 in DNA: TGTGCCAGCAGTTTACGACAGGGTGAAGCTTTCTTT.

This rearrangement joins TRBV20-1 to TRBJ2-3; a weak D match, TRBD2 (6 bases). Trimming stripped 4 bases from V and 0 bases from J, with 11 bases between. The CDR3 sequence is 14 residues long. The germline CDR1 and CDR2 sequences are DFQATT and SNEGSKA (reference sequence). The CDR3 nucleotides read TGCAGTGCTATAATCAGCGGGAGCACAGATACGCAGTATTTT. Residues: CSAIISGSTDTQYF.

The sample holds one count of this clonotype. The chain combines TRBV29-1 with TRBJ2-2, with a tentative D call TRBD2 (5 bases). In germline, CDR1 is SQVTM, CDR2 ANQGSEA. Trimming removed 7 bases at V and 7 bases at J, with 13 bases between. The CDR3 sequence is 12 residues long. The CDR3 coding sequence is TGCAGCGCGGTGGTGGGGAGCGGGGAGCTGTTTTTT. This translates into CSAVVGSGELFF.

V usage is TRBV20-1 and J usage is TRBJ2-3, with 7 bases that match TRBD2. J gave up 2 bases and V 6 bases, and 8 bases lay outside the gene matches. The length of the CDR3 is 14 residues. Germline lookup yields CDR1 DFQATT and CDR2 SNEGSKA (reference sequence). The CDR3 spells CSARGSGDTDTQYF. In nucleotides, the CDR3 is TGCAGTGCCCGTGGGAGCGGGGACACAGATACGCAGTATTTT.